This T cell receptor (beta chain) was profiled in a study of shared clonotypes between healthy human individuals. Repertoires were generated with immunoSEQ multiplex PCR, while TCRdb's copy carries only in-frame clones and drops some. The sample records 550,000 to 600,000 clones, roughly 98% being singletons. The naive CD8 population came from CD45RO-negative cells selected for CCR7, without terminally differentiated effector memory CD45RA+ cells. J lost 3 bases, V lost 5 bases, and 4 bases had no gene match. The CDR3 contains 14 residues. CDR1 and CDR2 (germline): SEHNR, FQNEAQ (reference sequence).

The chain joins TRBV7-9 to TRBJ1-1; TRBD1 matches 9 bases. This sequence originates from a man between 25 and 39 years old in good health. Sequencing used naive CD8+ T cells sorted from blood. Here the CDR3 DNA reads TGTGCCAGCAGCATACAGGGGGCCGACACTGAAGCTTTCTTT. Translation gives CASSIQGADTEAFF.